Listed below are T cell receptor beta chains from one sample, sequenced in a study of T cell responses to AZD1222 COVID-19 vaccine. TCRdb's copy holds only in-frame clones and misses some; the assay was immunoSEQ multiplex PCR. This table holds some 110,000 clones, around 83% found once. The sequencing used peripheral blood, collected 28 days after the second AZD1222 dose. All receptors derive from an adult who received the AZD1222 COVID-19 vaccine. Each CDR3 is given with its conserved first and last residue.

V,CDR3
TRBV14,CASSQFPYQGYEQYF
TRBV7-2,CASSLAVWSGRALSSYNEQFF
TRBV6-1,CASSVRGTGLHYTQYF
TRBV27,CASSFRHSGANVLTF
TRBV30,CAWSVSRGFLEKLFF
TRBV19,CASSIRREAAEKLFF
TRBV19,CASSISSSNTGELFF
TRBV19,CASSLRGLADAYEQYF
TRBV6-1,CASSEARRVTYEQYF
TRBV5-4,CASSLVTGAYNEQFF
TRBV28,CASSLHRGMSNQPQHF
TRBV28,CASSPGGHTGELFF
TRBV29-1,CSVGKGTDNEKLFF
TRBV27,CASSLSAGSNQPQHF
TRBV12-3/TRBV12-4,CASSRDTRRPQHF
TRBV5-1,CASRDGGGSNEKLFF
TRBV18,CASSPRDTEAFF
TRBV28,CASSLRSGPMRTDTQYF
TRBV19,CASSSENPGENSPLHF
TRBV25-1,CASSGRDWLNYEQYF
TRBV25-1,CASRENRNTEAFF
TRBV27,CASSLSVAPQGARGYTF
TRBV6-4,CASSVRGNTEAFF
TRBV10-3,CATSTGQGQPQHF
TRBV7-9,CASSPRQGVRFGYTF
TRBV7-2,CASSLVGGNEQFF
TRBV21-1,CASSTAQTYYSGNTIYF
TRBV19,CASSILAGGLVEQFF
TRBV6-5,CASTRGQGNTEAFF
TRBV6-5,CASSYSRDGEAFF
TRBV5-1,CASSLNRAEKLFF
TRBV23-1,CASSHRHRDRGRVSYGYTF
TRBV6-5,CASSYSSGANVLTF
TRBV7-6,CASSSLAGVSNEQFF
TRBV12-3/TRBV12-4,CASSFPQGGYTF
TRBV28,CASSSPPDMRETQYF
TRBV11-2,CASSLGELGLGFYEQYF
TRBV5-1,CASTKRQGASEAFF
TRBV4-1,CASSQDLGRNEKLFF